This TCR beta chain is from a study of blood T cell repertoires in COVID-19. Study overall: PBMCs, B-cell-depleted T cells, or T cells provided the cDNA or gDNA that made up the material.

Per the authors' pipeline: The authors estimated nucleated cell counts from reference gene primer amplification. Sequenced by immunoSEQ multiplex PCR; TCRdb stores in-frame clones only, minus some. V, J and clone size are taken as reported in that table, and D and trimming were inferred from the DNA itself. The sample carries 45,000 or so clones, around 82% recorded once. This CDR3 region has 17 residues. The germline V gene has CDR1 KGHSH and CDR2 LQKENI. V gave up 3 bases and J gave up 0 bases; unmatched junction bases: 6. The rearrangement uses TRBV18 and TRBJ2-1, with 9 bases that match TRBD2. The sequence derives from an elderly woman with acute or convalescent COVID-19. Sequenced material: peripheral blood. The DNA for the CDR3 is TGTGCCAGCTCACCGCTAGCGGGGCAGAGCTCCTACAATGAGCAGTTCTTC. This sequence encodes CASSPLAGQSSYNEQFF.